The 29 T cell receptor beta chains listed next were all sequenced from one sample in a study of cytomegalovirus exposure and HLA in healthy donors (TCRdb year 2017). Libraries came from the immunoSEQ multiplex PCR assay. For the multiplex PCR, a mixture combining 60 forward primers for TCR Vbeta segments and 13 reverse primers for TCR Jbeta segments was used. Imported from immuneACCESS, the table was reduced by TCRdb to in-frame sequences with V and J called. These copies leave out some clones; in studies compared against another copy, an unresolved V gene accounts for under half, and the cause of the remainder is not known. The sample table includes 80,000 to 100,000 clones. 15% to 17% of the sample lies in the top ten. Sequencing input: PBMCs. The receptors come from a man aged 50-59 years in good health and CMV-seropositive.

The genes are TRBV5-6 and TRBJ2-1; 10 nucleotides line up with TRBD2. The J segment lost 3 bases and the V segment lost 3 bases, leaving 3 bases of the junction unmatched. The CDR3 is 15 residues long. The germline gives CDR1 SGHDT, CDR2 YYEEEE. CDR3 residues: CASSSSGSFYNEQFF. The CDR3 nucleotides read TGTGCCAGCAGCTCTAGCGGGAGTTTCTACAATGAGCAGTTCTTC. Full variable domain (rest looked up from reference TRBV5-6 and TRBJ2-1): DAGVTQSPTHLIKTRGQQVTLRCSPKSGHDTVSWYQQALGQGPQFIFQYYEEEERQRGNFPDRFSGHQFPNYSSELNVNALLLGDSALYLCASSSSGSFYNEQFFGPGTRLTVL.

The chain joins TRBV27 to TRBJ1-1; D is ambiguous. V lost 3 bases to trimming and J lost 7 bases, with 12 bases between them. The CDR3 runs to 13 residues. CDR1 and CDR2 from the germline V gene are MNHEY and SMNVEV (reference sequence). The CDR3 nucleotides are TGTGCCAGCAGTTTTACTCTCTCGGGTGAAGCTTTCTTT. Translated, it gives CASSFTLSGEAFF.

V usage is TRBV4-1 and J usage is TRBJ1-4; D possibly corresponds to TRBD1 (5 bases). Trimming cost V 4 bases and J 7 bases, with 19 bases left between them. The germline CDR1 and CDR2 sequences are MGHRA and YSYEKL. The length of the CDR3 is 16 residues. The CDR3 is CASSPATGTRGEKLFF. The CDR3 DNA sequence: TGCGCCAGCAGCCCGGCCACCGGGACTAGGGGTGAAAAACTGTTTTTT.

The chain links TRBV28 to TRBJ2-1; 7 bases align to TRBD1. The CDR3 contains 14 residues. Germline V gene lookup returns CDR1 MDHEN and CDR2 SYDVKM. Trimming took 3 bases from V and 4 from J; bases not matched to a gene: 3. The CDR3 nucleotides are TGTGCCAGCAGTTTTAGGGACAGTTACAATGAGCAGTTCTTC. As protein: CASSFRDSYNEQFF.

J is TRBJ2-2 and V is TRBV18, with D perhaps matching TRBD2 (6 bases). CDR1 and CDR2 (germline): KGHSH, LQKENI. Deletions cut 3 bases from V and 1 base from J, with 9 bases between. The CDR3 spans 15 residues. CDR3 nucleotides: TGTGCCAGCTCACCCGCGCGGGGGAACACCGGGGAGCTGTTTTTT. Translating it yields CASSPARGNTGELFF.

The V call is TRBV9, the J call TRBJ2-1; the match to TRBD2 covers 8 bases. The CDR3 length is 15 residues. The junction had 6 bases not matched to a gene; V was cut back by 5 bases and J by 2 bases. Germline V lookup: CDR1 SGDLS, CDR2 YYNGEE. The CDR3 DNA follows: TGTGCCAGCAGTGCCGGGACTAGTGCCTACAATGAGCAGTTCTTC. Its translation is CASSAGTSAYNEQFF.

This chain connects TRBV5-6 to TRBJ2-1; 7 bases fit TRBD2. The CDR3 consists of 14 residues. Looked up from germline, CDR1 is SGHDT and CDR2 is YYEEEE. V was clipped by 2 bases and J by 9 bases; unmatched bases: 8. The CDR3 DNA sequence: TGTGCCAGCAGCTTCCTGCGAGCGGGAAGTGAGCAGTTCTTC. Translated, it gives CASSFLRAGSEQFF.

The rearrangement joins TRBV27 to TRBJ2-1, with 8 bases matching TRBD2. The CDR3 sequence is 18 residues long. Germline V gene lookup returns CDR1 MNHEY and CDR2 SMNVEV (reference sequence). The ends lost 3 bases at V and 3 bases at J; junction bases unmatched: 13. The CDR3 nucleotides are TGTGCCAGCAGTTTGAAGCGGGAGCTGCCCCTTGACTACAATGAGCAGTTCTTC. It codes for CASSLKRELPLDYNEQFF.

The chain has TRBV7-9 and TRBJ2-5; D is undetermined. The CDR3 is 12 residues long. Between the trimmed V and J ends, which lost 3 bases and 5 bases, there was a span of 7 bases. Germline lookup yields CDR1 SEHNR and CDR2 FQNEAQ (reference sequence). CDR3 DNA: TGTGCCAGCAGCTTTGTTGGCGAGACCCAGTACTTC. Its protein product is CASSFVGETQYF.

CDR3 in DNA: TGTGCCAGCAGTTCAGGGGCCCGGGGGGCCGCGCAGCCCCAGCATTTT. As protein: CASSSGARGAAQPQHF. The genes are TRBV6-5 and TRBJ1-5; D possibly corresponds to TRBD1 (6 bases). The germline gives CDR1 MNHEY, CDR2 SVGAGI. Deletions cut 4 bases from V and 7 bases from J, with 20 bases between. The CDR3 is made up of 16 amino acids.

V usage is TRBV19 and J usage is TRBJ2-7; TRBD2 matches 7 bases. Germline trimming cut 3 bases from V and 2 bases from J; bases unmatched to any gene: 7. Looked up from germline, CDR1 is LNHDA and CDR2 is SQIVND (reference sequence). The CDR3 is 15 residues long. The CDR3 loop reads CASSMSFGRTYEQYF. CDR3 DNA: TGTGCCAGTAGTATGAGCTTCGGGAGGACCTACGAGCAGTACTTC.

The chain recombines TRBV5-1 with TRBJ1-2, with a weak D call TRBD1 (6 bases). Germline V gene lookup returns CDR1 SGHRS and CDR2 YFSETQ. The CDR3 length is 14 residues. The ends were cut back, 4 bases at V and 3 bases at J, with 13 bases in the middle. CDR3 DNA: TGCGCCAGCAGCCCCGGACAGACGGACTATGGCTACACCTTC. Residues: CASSPGQTDYGYTF.

The V call is TRBV5-8, the J call TRBJ1-3; D is ambiguous. The CDR3 runs to 15 residues. Trimming stripped 4 bases from V and 1 base from J, with 12 bases between. CDR1 is SGHTS, CDR2 YDEGEE, per germline. The CDR3 sequence: CASSQAGVSGNTIYF. The CDR3 DNA reads TGTGCCAGCAGCCAGGCCGGGGTTTCTGGAAACACCATATATTTT.

The chain recombines TRBV20-1 with TRBJ1-1; perhaps TRBD1 as D (6 bases). The V gene lost 6 bases and the J gene lost 10 bases, with 12 bases spanning the gap. The germline V gene encodes CDR1 DFQATT and CDR2 SNEGSKA (reference sequence). CDR3 size: 10 residues. The CDR3 sequence is CSATGYAAFF. CDR3 DNA sequence: TGCAGTGCAACAGGGTACGCAGCTTTCTTT.

As DNA, the CDR3 is TGCGCCAGCAGCCAAGCCCTAACTAAGACCGGGGAGCTGTTTTTT. Translation gives CASSQALTKTGELFF. The chain combines TRBV4-3 with TRBJ2-2; unclear D gene. There are 15 residues in the CDR3. Germline V gene sequence: CDR1 LGHNA, CDR2 YSLEER. Trimming removed 1 base from V and 5 bases from J, with 11 bases in between.

V gene TRBV6-4 combines with J gene TRBJ2-2; 7 bases match TRBD2. The CDR3 totals 17 residues. Losses at the gene ends were 4 bases for V and 0 bases for J; bases not matched to a gene: 8. Germline CDR1 is MRHNA and CDR2 is SNTAGT. CDR3 DNA: TGTGCCAGCAGTGCATCGTTAGCGGGTACGAACACCGGGGAGCTGTTTTTT. Residues: CASSASLAGTNTGELFF.

The chain is built from TRBV5-1 and TRBJ1-3, with D maybe TRBD1 (5 bases). V was trimmed by 4 bases and J by 3 bases, leaving 14 bases between them. Germline CDR1 is SGHRS and CDR2 is YFSETQ. CDR3 length: 15 amino acids. DNA for the CDR3: TGCGCCAGCAGCCCTACGTCGGGGGTTGGAAACACCATATATTTT. Translated: CASSPTSGVGNTIYF.

This chain connects TRBV7-2 to TRBJ2-7; TRBD1 aligns across 7 bases. J was trimmed by 4 bases and V by 1 base; bases with no gene match: 13. CDR1 is SGHTA, CDR2 FQGNSA, per germline. This CDR3 region has 17 residues. CDR3 nucleotides: TGTGCCAGCAGCTTAGAGCAGAACAGGGGCCTCCCATACGAGCAGTACTTC. This sequence encodes CASSLEQNRGLPYEQYF.

The chain has TRBV10-2 and TRBJ2-7, with TRBD1 matching over 7 bases. Losses at the gene ends were 2 bases for V and 6 bases for J; bases not matched to a gene: 1. The CDR3 loop spans 12 amino acids. CDR1 WSHSY and CDR2 SAAADI come from the germline V gene. The CDR3 nucleotides are TGCGCCAGCAGTGAGGCAGGGGGCGAGCAGTACGTC. Encoded protein: CASSEAGGEQYV.

The rearrangement links TRBV7-2 to TRBJ1-5; D uncertain. The CDR3 runs 13 residues. Trimming pared 3 bases from V and 9 bases from J, leaving 12 bases between. The V gene's germline CDR1 is SGHTA and CDR2 FQGNSA. The DNA for the CDR3 is TGTGCCAGCAGCTTTACAGCCCGGCGGCCCCAGCATTTT. Amino acids: CASSFTARRPQHF.

The gene calls are TRBV4-3 and TRBJ1-2; 7 bases align to TRBD1. The V gene's germline CDR1 is LGHNA and CDR2 YSLEER. CDR3 length: 19 residues. The junction had 18 bases not matched to a gene; V was cut back by 2 bases and J by 3 bases. The CDR3 DNA follows: TGCGCCAGCAGCCAATGGTCCATGACAGGGAGGACAGACGACTATGGCTACACCTTC. Its protein product is CASSQWSMTGRTDDYGYTF.

The gene calls are TRBV2 and TRBJ2-1; TRBD2 aligns across 10 bases. The junction had 2 bases not matched to a gene; V was cut back by 3 bases and J by 3 bases. There are 15 residues in the CDR3. Germline V lookup: CDR1 SNHLY, CDR2 FYNNEI. As DNA, the CDR3 is TGTGCCAGCAGTGATTCTAGCGGGGGCTACAATGAGCAGTTCTTC. Its translation is CASSDSSGGYNEQFF. The full variable domain, its missing parts supplied by reference TRBV2 and TRBJ2-1, is EPEVTQTPSHQVTQMGQEVILRCVPISNHLYFYWYRQILGQKVEFLVSFYNNEISEKSEIFDDQFSVERPDGSNFTLKIRSTKLEDSAMYFCASSDSSGGYNEQFFGPGTRLTVL.

The CDR3 is CASSYSMNRANTEAFF. The CDR3 coding sequence is TGTGCCAGCAGTTACTCGATGAACAGGGCGAACACTGAAGCTTTCTTT. This sequence joins TRBV6-5 and TRBJ1-1, with a weak D call TRBD1 (6 bases). The germline V gene encodes CDR1 MNHEY and CDR2 SVGAGI. The length of the CDR3 is 16 residues. With 0 bases removed from V and 1 base from J, the gap between germline ends came to 12 bases.

The chain recombines TRBV2 with TRBJ2-7; the match to TRBD2 covers 7 bases. Germline CDR1 SNHLY, CDR2 FYNNEI. V gave up 4 bases and J gave up 2 bases; unmatched junction bases: 11. The CDR3 is made up of 16 amino acids. As DNA, the CDR3 is TGTGCCAGCAGTGTGGGGGGGACGGTGAGCGCCTACGAGCAGTACGTC. Residues: CASSVGGTVSAYEQYV.

This chain connects TRBV4-1 to TRBJ1-4, with unresolved D. The germline CDR1 and CDR2 sequences are MGHRA and YSYEKL. This CDR3 has 14 residues. Deletions cut 1 base from V and 4 bases from J, with 7 bases between. CDR3 sequence reads: CASSQGADNEKLFF. Written as DNA, the CDR3 is TGCGCCAGCAGCCAAGGCGCGGATAATGAAAAACTGTTTTTT.

The genes are TRBV5-6 and TRBJ1-5; 7 bases map to TRBD1. Per the germline V gene, CDR1 is SGHDT and CDR2 is YYEEEE. The CDR3 totals 16 residues. Trimming cost V 0 bases and J 4 bases; bases outside gene matches: 7. The CDR3 DNA sequence: TGTGCCAGCAGCTTGGCCAGGGGGATAGGAAATCAGCCCCAGCATTTT. Protein sequence: CASSLARGIGNQPQHF.

The rearrangement joins TRBV27 to TRBJ1-5, with D possibly TRBD1 on 6 matching bases. Deletions cut 8 bases from V and 7 bases from J, with 15 bases between. The CDR3 runs 13 residues. In germline, CDR1 is MNHEY, CDR2 SMNVEV (reference sequence). The CDR3, as DNA: TGTGCCAGCGAGGTGGGGGCGACCCAGCCCCAGCATTTT. Its protein product is CASEVGATQPQHF.

CDR3 in amino acids: CAISDRDRGAGGPDRNEQYF. The CDR3 bases are TGTGCCATCAGTGACCGGGACAGGGGAGCGGGAGGGCCGGATCGGAACGAGCAGTACTTC. The chain uses TRBV10-3 and TRBJ2-7; tentatively, D is TRBD1 or TRBD2 (10 bases each). The germline gives CDR1 ENHRY, CDR2 SYGVKD. V lost 3 bases, J lost 5 bases, and 32 bases lay in between. CDR3 length equals 20 residues.

Worth noting for this clone: The conserved closing phenylalanine or tryptophan is absent in this CDR3, likely reflecting a read error. The DNA is omitted, as the CDR3 cannot be located on it reliably, and the CDR3 follows TCRdb's listing. The rearrangement uses TRBV4-3 and TRBJ1-5; TRBD1, as called in the table, went unchecked against the DNA. The CDR3 length equals 15 residues, ends included. The germline V gene encodes CDR1 LGHNA and CDR2 YSLEER. CDR3: CASSQEAGNNQPQGV.